This TCR beta chain appears in the sequencing data of a study of cytomegalovirus exposure and HLA in healthy donors. This PCR relied on a set of 60 Vbeta primers and 13 Jbeta primers. Using immunoSEQ multiplex PCR, the repertoire was profiled, and TCRdb retains in-frame clones only, with some absent. The sample has tens of thousands of clones, 70% to 80% seen once. Germline V gene sequence: CDR1 DFQATT, CDR2 SNEGSKA (reference sequence). The CDR3 runs to 11 residues. V was clipped by 3 bases and J by 5 bases; unmatched bases: 0. The sequenced material came from PBMCs. The chain employs TRBV20-1 and TRBJ2-5, with TRBD2 matching 7 bases. The sequence was obtained from a man aged 35-49 years in good health and CMV-seropositive. The CDR3 sequence: CSASGGETQYF. The CDR3 DNA reads as TGCAGTGCTAGCGGGGGGGAGACCCAGTACTTC.